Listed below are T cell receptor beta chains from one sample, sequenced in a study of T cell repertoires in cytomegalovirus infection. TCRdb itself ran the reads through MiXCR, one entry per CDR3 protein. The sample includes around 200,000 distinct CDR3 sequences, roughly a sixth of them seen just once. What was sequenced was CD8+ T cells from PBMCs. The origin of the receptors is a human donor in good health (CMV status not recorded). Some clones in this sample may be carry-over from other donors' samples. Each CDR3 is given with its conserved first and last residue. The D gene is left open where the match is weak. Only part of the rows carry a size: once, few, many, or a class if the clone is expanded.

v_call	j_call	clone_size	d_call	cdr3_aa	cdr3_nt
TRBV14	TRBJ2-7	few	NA	CASSQGTASSYEQYF	TGTGCCAGCAGCCAAGGGACAGCGAGCTCCTACGAGCAGTACTTC
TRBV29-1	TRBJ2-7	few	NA	CSVEAGISYEQYF	TGCAGCGTTGAGGCAGGGATAAGCTACGAGCAGTACTTC
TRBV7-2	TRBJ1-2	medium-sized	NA	CASSLSGDYGYTF	TGTGCCAGCAGCTTATCAGGGGACTATGGCTACACCTTC
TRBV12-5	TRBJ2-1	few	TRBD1	CASHSGTVYNEQFF	TGTGCTAGCCACTCCGGGACAGTCTACAATGAGCAGTTCTTC
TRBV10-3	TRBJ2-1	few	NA	CAIRYRDSLDEQFF	TGTGCCATCAGATATAGGGACTCTTTGGATGAGCAGTTCTTC
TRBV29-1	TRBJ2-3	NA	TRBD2	CSAFLAGPTDTQYF	TGCAGCGCTTTTCTAGCGGGGCCCACAGATACGCAGTATTTT
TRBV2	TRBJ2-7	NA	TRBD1	CASSEVFDRDYEQYF	TGTGCCAGCAGTGAAGTTTTTGACAGGGACTACGAGCAGTACTTC
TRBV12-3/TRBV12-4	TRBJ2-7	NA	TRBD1	CASKGQGAKYEQYF	TGTGCCAGCAAAGGACAGGGGGCTAAGTACGAGCAGTACTTC
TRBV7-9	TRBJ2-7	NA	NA	CASSLPGQGFYEQYF	TGTGCCAGCAGCCTCCCCGGCCAGGGATTTTACGAGCAGTACTTC
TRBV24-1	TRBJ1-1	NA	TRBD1	CATNDRANTEAFF	TGTGCCACCAATGACAGGGCGAACACTGAAGCTTTCTTT
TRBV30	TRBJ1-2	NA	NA	CAWSSDSGYGYTF	TGTGCCTGGAGTTCCGACAGCGGCTATGGCTACACCTTC
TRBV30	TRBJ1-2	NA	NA	CAWVDQGILHGYTF	TGTGCCTGGGTCGACCAGGGGATCTTACATGGCTACACCTTC
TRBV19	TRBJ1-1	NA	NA	CASLRGAGLNEAFF	TGTGCCAGTCTGAGGGGAGCAGGGCTAAATGAAGCTTTCTTT
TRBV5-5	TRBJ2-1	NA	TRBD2	CASSLGGGAEGYNEQFF	TGTGCCAGCAGCTTGGGCGGGGGGGCCGAAGGGTACAATGAGCAGTTCTTC